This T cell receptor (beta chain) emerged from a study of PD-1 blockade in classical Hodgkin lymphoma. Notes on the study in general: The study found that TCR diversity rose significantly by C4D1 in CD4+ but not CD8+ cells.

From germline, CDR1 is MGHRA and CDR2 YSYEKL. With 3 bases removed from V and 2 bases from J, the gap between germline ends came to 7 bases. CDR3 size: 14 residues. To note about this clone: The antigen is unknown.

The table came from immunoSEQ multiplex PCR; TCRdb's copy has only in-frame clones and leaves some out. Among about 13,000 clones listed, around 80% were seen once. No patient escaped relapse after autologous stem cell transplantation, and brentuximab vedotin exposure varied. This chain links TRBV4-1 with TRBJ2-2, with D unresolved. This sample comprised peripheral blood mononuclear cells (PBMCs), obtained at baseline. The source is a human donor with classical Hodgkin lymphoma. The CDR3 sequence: CASSQGINTGELFF. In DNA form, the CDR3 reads TGCGCCAGCAGCCAGGGGATTAACACCGGGGAGCTGTTTTTT.